One T cell receptor (beta chain) is described in this entry. Its antigen target is currently unknown. Per-base qualities were not stored, and no clone one base away is much larger. Starting from about 500 ng total RNA, TCRbeta-specific cDNA was produced by reverse transcription with a constant-region primer and ProtoScript II reverse transcriptase. Construction of the TCRbeta libraries relied on three nested rounds of multiplex PCR, following a slightly modified ARM-PCR procedure. Multiplex TRBV1-TRBV30 forward primers and a Cbeta reverse primer were used in the first two PCR rounds, each of which was run for around 10 cycles. A final 25-cycle PCR with Deep VentR polymerase added sample barcodes and Illumina adapters. Before sequencing, amplicons between 200 and 500 bp were purified from gel using a QIAquick gel extraction kit. TCRbeta amplicons were sequenced on an Illumina HiSeq 2500 with 250-bp paired-end reads. Regarding the original processing steps: To recover full CDR3 sequences, reads were quality-trimmed using Trimmomatic v0.33 and paired reads were then merged using FLASH v1.2.11. V, D and J germline segments were assigned to the rearranged TCRbeta sequences by MiGEC v1.2.1b. Clonotype statistics, along with Shannon-Wiener diversity indices, were calculated using VDJtools v1.0.0. Except for diversity analysis, only the 250 most abundant clonotypes of each sample were used in subsequent analyses to reduce sampling bias. TCRdb trimmed public reads at Q25 via fastp, called clones via MiXCR and kept in-frame beta chains. Every CDR3 protein is listed once, alongside the most common genes and DNA of its rows. In this record, the V and J calls reflect TCRdb's handling and not the investigators' own analysis. The sample records around 210,000 distinct CDR3 sequences, 65% of which are singletons. The ten largest clones capture approximately 6.5% of the sample.

The data were obtained in a study of tumor-infiltrating lymphocytes in primary liver carcinoma (dated by TCRdb to the late 2010s). With respect to the entire study: Between late 2015 and early 2016, roughly 5 patients in China with histopathologically diagnosed primary liver carcinoma had their tumors surgically resected. Of the five patients, three men and two women aged 30 to 69 years, four had hepatocellular carcinoma and one had combined HCC and intrahepatic cholangiocarcinoma. The five patients had tumors staged T1-T3 N0M0, with maximum diameters ranging from about 4 to 11 cm. Each sample produced roughly 3.65 to 8 million productive TCRbeta reads, and read depth showed no significant difference between tissue types. Across five regions of each liver tumor, along with adjacent normal tissue and blood, the study brought together TCRbeta repertoire sequencing, expression microarrays and whole-exome sequencing. A total of roughly 35 specimens from 5 patients, comprising some 25 tumor regions, 5 adjacent noncancerous liver tissues and 5 peripheral blood samples, were covered by TCRbeta repertoire sequencing. High reproducibility was observed for the technical replicate repertoires, with mean shared-clone rates about 0.92 and correlation coefficients above 0.98. Results the study describes overall, beyond this receptor: Comparison of CD4+ and CD8+ T cell repertoires was precluded by the use of bulk unsorted samples. Only the TCR beta chain was sequenced, which likely underestimates true repertoire diversity because unpaired alpha chains were not captured. The study included only five patients, and the authors note findings should be validated in a larger study. A significantly larger repertoire fraction was made up by the top 250 clones in tumors than in blood (p = 0.039). Pairs of tumor regions showed greater repertoire overlap (mean about 35%) than tumor-adjacent pairs (17%) or tumor-blood pairs (approximately 14%), which is consistent with antigen-driven expansion.

Blood RNA was extracted from unsorted whole blood using TRIzol reagent, and germline DNA was obtained with the DNeasy Blood & Tissue kit. Chronic HBV infection was present in the patients, and the patients were treatment-naive at sampling. Before surgery, around 4 milliliters of peripheral blood were drawn into K2EDTA tubes. The cysteine opens and the phenylalanine closes a CDR3 of 14 amino acids. CDR3 DNA only is kept here, 42 bases in frame from base 1. CDR1 and CDR2 are read off the germline V gene as SGHRS and YFSETQ. V was cut back by 0 bases and J by 7 bases, leaving a gap of 11 bases between them.

Rearrangement joined TRBV5-1 to TRBJ2-1; too little of a D gene remains to name it. The sequence derives from a woman aged 60 to 75 with primary liver carcinoma and hepatitis B virus infection. The sample taken for sequencing was peripheral blood. The DNA reads as follows: TGCGCCAGCAGCTTGGAGCTAGTGACGAATGAGCAGTTCTTC. The encoded protein is CASSLELVTNEQFF.